The present T cell receptor beta chain was sequenced within a study of Ad26.COV2.S vaccination and SARS-CoV-2 variants. This CDR3 is 15 amino acids long. CDR1 and CDR2 from the germline V gene are SGHNT and YENEEA. V gave up 6 bases and J gave up 5 bases; unmatched junction bases: 10. The data were produced by immunoSEQ multiplex PCR, yet TCRdb's version contains in-frame clones alone and is incomplete. The sample has about 380,000 clones, 83% seen once. Study conclusions and caveats: Higher spike-specific TCR breadth was found in vaccine recipients than in placebo recipients. The analyses of TCR breadth and depth may have understated the size of total T cell responses. Recipients of vaccine and of placebo showed similar breadth of their non-spike TCR repertoires.

Treatment denoted: over 15 received Ad26.COV2.S at low or high dose, single or two shots; roughly five received placebo; per-sample allocation not given. Samples came from day 63 after the first vaccine or placebo injection. Comments on this clone: Its antigen is unidentified.

The V gene is TRBV11-3, the J gene TRBJ2-7; 10 positions agree with TRBD2. Sequences were derived from peripheral blood, sampled in a trial of Ad26.COV2.S vaccine versus placebo. The TCR comes from a person between 18 and 60 years old who received the Ad26.COV2.S COVID-19 vaccine or a placebo. Here the CDR3 reads CASSLEGTSANEQYF. CDR3 bases: TGTGCCAGCAGTCTAGAAGGGACTAGCGCCAACGAGCAGTACTTC.